This TCR beta chain was obtained from a study of control samples from healthy donors and cancer patients. The CDR3 is 15 amino acids. From germline, CDR1 is LGHDT and CDR2 YNNKEL (reference sequence). V dropped 1 base and J dropped 6; count of bases not matched to a gene: 5. Measured with immunoSEQ multiplex PCR; TCRdb has only the in-frame clones, and not every one. The table lists over 100,000 clones, approximately 90% of them singletons. The TCR comes from a human donor in good health. The donor label of this sample is uncertain. This chain connects TRBV3-1 (or the pseudogene TRBV3-2) to TRBJ1-3; 8 bases agree with TRBD1. Sequenced material: blood. CDR3 sequence reads: CASSQAGGLVNTIYF. The DNA for the CDR3 is TGTGCCAGCAGCCAAGCAGGGGGCTTGGTAAACACCATATATTTT.